This paragraph reports one TCR beta chain. Germline lookup yields CDR1 SNHLY and CDR2 FYNNEI. There are 15 residues in the CDR3. J gave up 5 bases and V 8 bases, and 11 bases lay outside the gene matches. This sample was included in a study of blood T cell repertoires in COVID-19. The wider study: Acute and convalescent COVID-19 samples came from the United States, Italy and Spain. T cells, B-cell-depleted T cells, or PBMCs supplied cDNA or gDNA.

As originally analysed: Amplification from reference gene primers served as the basis for estimated nucleated cell counts. The repertoire was sequenced with immunoSEQ multiplex PCR; TCRdb's copy has only in-frame clones and lacks some. Clone size and the V and J calls come from that table; the DNA yielded D and trimming. This sample yields 200,000 to 300,000 clones, of which about 86% are seen a single time; around 1.8% belongs to the top ten. This chain joins TRBV2 and TRBJ2-1; 8 nucleotides line up with TRBD1. The clonotype comes from a man aged 30 to 45 with active or convalescent COVID-19. Sequencing input: peripheral blood. In nucleotides, the CDR3 is TGTGCCAGCGAAGACCGGGACAGGCTGAACAATGAGCAGTTCTTC. Translated: CASEDRDRLNNEQFF. Combining the CDR3 with reference TRBV2 and TRBJ2-1 gives the whole variable domain EPEVTQTPSHQVTQMGQEVILRCVPISNHLYFYWYRQILGQKVEFLVSFYNNEISEKSEIFDDQFSVERPDGSNFTLKIRSTKLEDSAMYFCASEDRDRLNNEQFFGPGTRLTVL.